These 29 T cell receptor beta chains were sequenced from one sample in a study of CD8 T cells in Susac syndrome. Roughly 0.45 to 1 ug RNA was reverse transcribed with random hexamers. TCRdb redid the calling of the immunoSEQ multiplex PCR reads with MiXCR, one entry per CDR3 protein. The sample yields some 190,000 distinct CDR3 sequences, about 95% seen once. Sequenced sample: CD4+ T cells from PBMCs. The receptors were gathered from a human donor with Susac syndrome.

The chain joins TRBV5-1 to TRBJ1-1; 7 positions match TRBD1. The CDR3 loop spans 14 amino acids. The J segment lost 6 bases and the V segment lost 4 bases, leaving 9 bases of the junction unmatched. The germline gives CDR1 SGHRS, CDR2 YFSETQ. In DNA, the CDR3 is TGCGCCAGCAGCACCGGCGACAGGGAGGCTGAAGCTTTCTTT. It yields the protein CASSTGDREAEAFF. The full variable domain, in which reference TRBV5-1 and TRBJ1-1 provide the parts outside the CDR3, is KAGVTQTPRYLIKTRGQQVTLSCSPISGHRSVSWYQQTPGQGLQFLFEYFSETQRNKGNFPGRFSGRQFSNSRSEMNVSTLELGDSALYLCASSTGDREAEAFFGQGTRLTVV.

The CDR3 DNA reads TGTGCCAGCAGAGCAGGGTCGAACTATGGCTACACCTTC. Translation: CASRAGSNYGYTF. The V call is TRBV2, the J call TRBJ1-2; TRBD1 might be the D (5 bases). The CDR3 covers 13 residues. V dropped 6 bases and J dropped 2 bases, with 10 bases sitting between them. Germline values: CDR1 SNHLY, CDR2 FYNNEI.

This chain links TRBV9 with TRBJ1-1, with no clear D. V lost 3 bases, J lost 2 bases, and 8 bases lay in between. The CDR3 is 13 amino acids. The germline V gene encodes CDR1 SGDLS and CDR2 YYNGEE. The CDR3: CASSAHRNTEAFF. Written as DNA, the CDR3 is TGTGCCAGCAGCGCCCACAGAAACACTGAAGCTTTCTTT. Full variable domain (missing parts from reference TRBV9 and TRBJ1-1): DSGVTQTPKHLITATGQRVTLRCSPRSGDLSVYWYQQSLDQGLQFLIQYYNGEERAKGNILERFSAQQFPDLHSELNLSSLELGDSALYFCASSAHRNTEAFFGQGTRLTVV.

The rearrangement uses TRBV20-1 and TRBJ1-5; D gene unclear. CDR3 length equals 14 residues. Trimming stripped 3 bases from V and 9 bases from J, with 18 bases between. Germline lookup yields CDR1 DFQATT and CDR2 SNEGSKA (reference sequence). CDR3 bases: TGCAGTGCTAGCCCTATCGCCGGGTATGGGCCCCAGCATTTT. Translated: CSASPIAGYGPQHF.

This chain joins TRBV20-1 and TRBJ2-3; D gene unclear. From germline, CDR1 is DFQATT and CDR2 SNEGSKA (reference sequence). The CDR3 contains 10 residues. V was trimmed by 1 base and J by 9 bases, leaving 5 bases between them. CDR3 sequence (DNA): TGCAGTGCTAGAGTATCCACGCAGTATTTT. It specifies CSARVSTQYF.

V usage is TRBV19 and J usage is TRBJ1-3; a possible D gene is TRBD1 (5 bases). Germline CDR1 LNHDA, CDR2 SQIVND (reference sequence). V was cut by 4 bases and J by 5 bases, with 15 bases left in between. CDR3 length: 15 amino acids. CDR3 amino acids: CASSTREDGRNTIYF. DNA of the CDR3: TGTGCCAGTAGTACCAGGGAAGACGGTAGAAACACCATATATTTT.

The CDR3 nucleotides read TGTGCCAGCAGCTTAGGCAGACACACCGGGGAGCTGTTTTTT. It translates to CASSLGRHTGELFF. This sequence joins TRBV7-2 and TRBJ2-2, with D unclear. Trimming took off 1 base at V and 3 bases at J, with 6 bases between the two ends. CDR1 SGHTA and CDR2 FQGNSA come from the germline V gene. There are 14 residues in the CDR3.

The J gene is TRBJ2-7, the V gene TRBV6-1, with 7 bases matching TRBD2. Trimming took 7 bases from V and 2 from J; bases not matched to a gene: 5. The CDR3 covers 13 residues. Germline-derived CDR1 and CDR2 are MNHNS and SASEGT. The CDR3 here is CASTGGGTYEQYF. The CDR3 DNA reads TGTGCCAGCACGGGAGGAGGGACCTACGAGCAGTACTTC.

This chain connects TRBV6-2 or TRBV6-3 to TRBJ1-5; D gene ambiguous. This CDR3 spans 16 amino acids. Between the trimmed V and J ends, which lost 2 bases and 4 bases, there was a span of 15 bases. Germline lookup yields CDR1 MNHEY and CDR2 SVGEGT. The CDR3 nucleotides are TGTGCCAGCAGTTACGATTTGGCAGGAGGTAATCAGCCCCAGCATTTT. Encoded protein: CASSYDLAGGNQPQHF.

The chain recombines TRBV1 with TRBJ2-3; the table gives TRBD2 as D, unverified against the DNA. TRBV1 is reported as a pseudogene. The CDR3 covers 15 residues. CDR3 protein: CTSSHSGEGTDTQYF. CDR3 sequence (DNA): TGCACCAGCAGCCATAGCGGGGAGGGCACAGATACGCAGTATTTT.

The CDR3 bases are TGTGCCAGCAGTTTAGGGGGACTAGCGGGGCATCAGTTCTTC. Its translation is CASSLGGLAGHQFF. The chain links TRBV12-3 or TRBV12-4 to TRBJ2-1; 13 bases match TRBD2. CDR3 size: 14 residues. The J segment lost 13 bases and the V segment lost 1 base, leaving 4 bases of the junction unmatched.

The chain has TRBV15 and TRBJ1-2; 8 bases map to TRBD1. Germline loops: CDR1 LNHNV, CDR2 YYDKDF (reference sequence). This CDR3 spans 15 amino acids. V shed 6 bases, J shed 3 bases, and the junction held 9 bases outside the gene matches. The CDR3 DNA follows: TGTGCCACCAGTCTTAACAGGGGGATCGACTATGGCTACACCTTC. It yields the protein CATSLNRGIDYGYTF.

The V and J genes are TRBV5-1 and TRBJ2-7, with 7 positions matching TRBD2. The CDR3 is 18 amino acids. Germline V gene data show CDR1 as SGHRS and CDR2 as YFSETQ. With V trimmed by 2 bases and J by 4 bases, 18 bases remained unmatched. CDR3 in amino acids: CASSLSLGRGMDRYEQYF. CDR3 nucleotides: TGCGCCAGCAGCTTAAGTCTAGGGCGGGGGATGGATCGGTACGAGCAGTACTTC.

This clonotype was picked up one time. The gene calls are TRBV2 and TRBJ2-1; TRBD2 matches 13 bases. J gave up 5 bases and V 8 bases, and 6 bases lay outside the gene matches. The CDR3 contains 15 residues. Germline values: CDR1 SNHLY, CDR2 FYNNEI. The CDR3 reads CASGRGLAGNNEQFF. The DNA for the CDR3 is TGTGCCAGCGGCCGGGGACTAGCGGGGAACAATGAGCAGTTCTTC. Variable domain in full (rest from reference TRBV2 and TRBJ2-1): EPEVTQTPSHQVTQMGQEVILRCVPISNHLYFYWYRQILGQKVEFLVSFYNNEISEKSEIFDDQFSVERPDGSNFTLKIRSTKLEDSAMYFCASGRGLAGNNEQFFGPGTRLTVL.

V and J are TRBV20-1 and TRBJ1-4; a possible D gene is TRBD1 (6 bases). Trimming stripped 0 bases from V and 4 bases from J, with 12 bases between. Looked up from germline, CDR1 is DFQATT and CDR2 is SNEGSKA (reference sequence). The CDR3 is 15 residues long. CDR3 in amino acids: CSARDKGHSNEKLFF. The CDR3 bases are TGCAGTGCTAGAGACAAGGGACACAGTAATGAAAAACTGTTTTTT.

This rearrangement joins TRBV9 to TRBJ1-2, with a tentative D call TRBD1 (5 bases). The CDR3 length is 14 residues. Germline-derived CDR1 and CDR2 are SGDLS and YYNGEE. The ends were cut back, 4 bases at V and 3 bases at J, with 13 bases in the middle. The CDR3 coding sequence is TGTGCCAGCAGCCGCGGAGGACAAGACTATGGCTACACCTTC. Amino acid sequence: CASSRGGQDYGYTF.

This clonotype was detected once. J is TRBJ2-3 and V is TRBV4-3; TRBD2 might be the D (5 bases). Germline lookup yields CDR1 LGHNA and CDR2 YSLEER. The CDR3 is made up of 17 amino acids. Trimming stripped 0 bases from V and 2 bases from J, with 15 bases between. The CDR3 reads CASSQDRWGESTDTQYF. The DNA of the CDR3 is TGCGCCAGCAGCCAAGATCGGTGGGGAGAATCCACAGATACGCAGTATTTT.

The chain employs TRBV11-2 and TRBJ2-3; 7 bases map to TRBD2. The V gene's germline CDR1 is SGHAT and CDR2 FQNNGV. The CDR3 spans 13 residues. The V segment lost 5 bases and the J segment 6 bases; nucleotides outside the gene matches: 5. CDR3 sequence (DNA): TGTGCCAGCAGCAGAGTGGGGGGGGATACGCAGTATTTT. This translates into CASSRVGGDTQYF.

CDR3 amino acids: CSASPPGQPQHF. The CDR3 DNA reads as TGCAGTGCTAGCCCCCCGGGGCAGCCCCAGCATTTT. The rearrangement links TRBV20-1 to TRBJ1-5; unclear D gene. The germline CDR1 and CDR2 sequences are DFQATT and SNEGSKA (reference sequence). This CDR3 comprises 12 residues. Trimming removed 3 bases from V and 7 bases from J, with 10 bases in between.

V gene TRBV6-6 combines with J gene TRBJ2-1; a possible D gene is TRBD1 (6 bases). From germline, CDR1 is MNHNY and CDR2 SVGAGI (reference sequence). Trimming cost V 6 bases and J 6 bases, with 18 bases left between them. The CDR3 consists of 15 residues. CDR3 residues: CASRANREWSNEQFF. CDR3 DNA sequence: TGTGCCAGCAGGGCGAACAGGGAGTGGAGCAATGAGCAGTTCTTC.

This chain uses TRBV6-5 with TRBJ2-7; D might be TRBD1 or TRBD2, each matching 5 bases. Trimming stripped 6 bases from V and 6 bases from J, with 18 bases between. Germline CDR1 is MNHEY and CDR2 is SVGAGI. The CDR3 length is 14 residues. The CDR3, as DNA: TGTGCCAGCAGGGGAGACAGCCCCATGGCCGAGCAGTACTTC. Protein: CASRGDSPMAEQYF.

The CDR3 DNA is TGTGCCATCACCCCGACAGGGTTTGGTGAAGCTTTCTTT. This translates into CAITPTGFGEAFF. The V and J genes are TRBV10-3 and TRBJ1-1, with 7 nucleotides matching TRBD1. Trimming took 7 bases from V and 7 from J; bases not matched to a gene: 9. Germline V gene lookup returns CDR1 ENHRY and CDR2 SYGVKD. The CDR3 sequence is 13 residues long.

The chain employs TRBV6-1 and TRBJ2-1, with D perhaps TRBD1 (5 bases). The CDR3 covers 13 residues. Germline loops: CDR1 MNHNS, CDR2 SASEGT. Trimming shortened V by 6 bases and J by 4 bases, and 10 bases separated the two germline ends. CDR3 nucleotides: TGTGCCAGCAGAAAGACAGATTACAATGAGCAGTTCTTC. Its translation: CASRKTDYNEQFF.

This clonotype was observed a handful of times. The chain couples TRBV6-1 to TRBJ1-6; D is undetermined. Germline CDR1 and CDR2: MNHNS and SASEGT. CDR3 length equals 12 residues. Trimming pared 5 bases from V and 10 bases from J, leaving 9 bases between. The CDR3, as DNA: TGTGCCAGCAGTTTTGGGGAATCACCCCTCCACTTT. It encodes CASSFGESPLHF.

V usage is TRBV7-3 and J usage is TRBJ1-1; TRBD1 aligns across 11 bases. Germline trimming cut 0 bases from V and 7 bases from J; bases unmatched to any gene: 13. Germline-derived CDR1 and CDR2 are SGHTA and FQGTGA. The CDR3 has 18 amino acids. CDR3 residues: CASSLTPPGQGGSGEAFF. The CDR3 bases are TGTGCCAGCAGCTTAACCCCTCCGGGACAGGGGGGGTCCGGTGAAGCTTTCTTT.

This clonotype was seen only once. The chain employs TRBV27 and TRBJ2-5, with 9 bases identical to TRBD1. J lost 1 base, V lost 4 bases, and 4 bases had no gene match. This CDR3 contains 15 residues. CDR1 MNHEY and CDR2 SMNVEV come from the germline V gene (reference sequence). Here the CDR3 reads CASSSRTGAQETQYF. As DNA, the CDR3 is TGTGCCAGCAGTTCCCGGACAGGGGCCCAAGAGACCCAGTACTTC.

The rearrangement uses TRBV30 and TRBJ2-5; no clear D gene. The germline V gene encodes CDR1 GTSNPN and CDR2 SVGIG (reference sequence). Trimming cost V 5 bases and J 2 bases, with 6 bases left between them. This CDR3 spans 11 amino acids. CDR3 in DNA: TGTGCCTGGGAGCTACAAGAGACCCAGTACTTC. This gives the protein CAWELQETQYF. Using reference TRBV30 and TRBJ2-5 for the parts outside the CDR3, the full variable domain is SQTIHQWPATLVQPVGSPLSLECTVEGTSNPNLYWYRQAAGRGLQLLFYSVGIGQISSEVPQNLSASRPQDRQFILSSKKLLLSDSGFYLCAWELQETQYFGPGTRLLVL.

This rearrangement joins TRBV30 to TRBJ1-4, with a tentative D call TRBD1 (5 bases). The CDR3 has 15 residues. From germline, CDR1 is GTSNPN and CDR2 SVGIG (reference sequence). V was cut by 0 bases and J by 7 bases, with 15 bases left in between. CDR3: CAWSVLVGVAEKLFF. The CDR3 DNA sequence: TGTGCCTGGAGTGTACTGGTAGGGGTTGCTGAAAAACTGTTTTTT.

The chain is built from TRBV7-3 and TRBJ2-6; D unresolved. Trimming cost V 5 bases and J 3 bases, with 14 bases left between them. The CDR3 runs 16 residues. Germline V gene data show CDR1 as SGHTA and CDR2 as FQGTGA. This chain's CDR3 is CASSRASDNGANVLTF. The CDR3 nucleotides are TGTGCCAGCAGCCGGGCGTCTGACAATGGGGCCAACGTCCTGACTTTC. The full variable domain, rest sourced from reference TRBV7-3 and TRBJ2-6, is GAGVSQTPSNKVTEKGKYVELRCDPISGHTALYWYRQSLGQGPEFLIYFQGTGAADDSGLPNDRFFAVRPEGSVSTLKIQRTERGDSAVYLCASSRASDNGANVLTFGAGSRLTVL.